These 9 T cell receptor beta chains share one sample of origin, sequenced in a study of CXCR3-negative and CXCR3-positive naive CD8 T cells. Findings of the study overall: CXCR3-negative naive cells had less hydrophobic TRB CDR3s than did CXCR3-positive naive cells.

The antigens these receptors bind are not known. All TRB cDNA libraries came from 5' RACE performed with UMI labels. TCRdb reanalyzed the 5' RACE reads, giving one entry per CDR3 protein sequence and no DNA. The data show under 150,000 distinct CDR3 sequences, and the top ten clones hold approximately 0.54%. What was sequenced was naive CXCR3+ CD8+ T cells from blood. Noted subset: CD45RO-CCR7+CD27+CD95- naive CD8+ T cells expressing CXCR3 (TNR3+). These receptors all stem from a human donor in good health. Some clones in this sample may be carry-over from other donors' samples.

The chain is built from TRBV7-9 and TRBJ2-5; there is no DNA to check the TCRdb D call of TRBD1. From germline, CDR1 is SEHNR and CDR2 FQNEAQ (reference sequence). This CDR3 contains 17 residues. CDR3 residues: CASSSPPWTALGETQYF.

The chain employs TRBV7-9 and TRBJ2-1; TCRdb lists TRBD2, though no DNA is available to test this call. Germline loops: CDR1 SEHNR, CDR2 FQNEAQ (reference sequence). The CDR3 totals 16 residues. CDR3 region: CASSPRTSGAYNEQFF. The full variable domain, completed using reference TRBV7-9 and TRBJ2-1, is DTGVSQNPRHKITKRGQNVTFRCDPISEHNRLYWYRQTLGQGPEFLTYFQNEAQLEKSRLLSDRFSAERPKGSFSTLEIQRTEQGDSAMYLCASSPRTSGAYNEQFFGPGTRLTVL.

The chain carries TRBV6-2 or TRBV6-3 and TRBJ2-7; TCRdb's D call, TRBD1, is unchecked because there is no DNA. Germline loops: CDR1 MNHEY, CDR2 SVGEGT. This CDR3 has 14 residues. The CDR3 here is CASSAGTGYYEQYF.

V usage is TRBV28 and J usage is TRBJ2-2; TCRdb's assignment of TRBD1 cannot be checked, as there is no DNA. CDR1 MDHEN and CDR2 SYDVKM come from the germline V gene. There are 18 residues in the CDR3. CDR3 sequence: CASSPLVPGVGDTGELFF.

The chain recombines TRBV6-4 with TRBJ2-7; the D call of TRBD2 rests on TCRdb alone, since no DNA is present to check it. Germline V gene lookup returns CDR1 MRHNA and CDR2 SNTAGT. This CDR3 has 14 amino acids. CDR3 loop: CASSVTSGVYEQYF.

The genes are TRBV12-3 or TRBV12-4 and TRBJ2-5; absent DNA, TCRdb's TRBD2 call cannot be checked. This CDR3 contains 17 residues. CDR3 loop: CASSQAPGLAVEETQYF.

The J gene is TRBJ1-1, the V gene TRBV29-1. Germline assignment: CDR1 SQVTM and CDR2 ANQGSEA. The CDR3 length is 13 residues. The CDR3 here is CSANHGPEPEALF.

The chain combines TRBV28 with TRBJ2-7; checking the TCRdb D call of TRBD1 is not possible without DNA. CDR1 and CDR2 from the germline V gene are MDHEN and SYDVKM. The CDR3 has 15 amino acids. The CDR3 loop is CASTLGASLHYEQYF.

The CDR3 reads CASSYSFGFGSFDTEAFF. The rearrangement links TRBV6-5 to TRBJ1-1. This CDR3 has 18 residues. Germline V gives CDR1 MNHEY, CDR2 SVGAGI.